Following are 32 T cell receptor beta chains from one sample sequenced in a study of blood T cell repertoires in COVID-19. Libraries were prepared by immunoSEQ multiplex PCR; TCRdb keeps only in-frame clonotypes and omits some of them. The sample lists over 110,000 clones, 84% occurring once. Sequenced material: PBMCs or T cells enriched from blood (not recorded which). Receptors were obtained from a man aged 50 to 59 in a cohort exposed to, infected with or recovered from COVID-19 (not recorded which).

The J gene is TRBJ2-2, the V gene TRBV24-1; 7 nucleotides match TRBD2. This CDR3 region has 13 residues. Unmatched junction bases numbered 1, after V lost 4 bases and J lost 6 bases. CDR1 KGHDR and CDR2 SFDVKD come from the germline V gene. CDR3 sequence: CATSERGAGELFF. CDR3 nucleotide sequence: TGTGCCACCAGTGAACGGGGGGCCGGGGAGCTGTTTTTT.

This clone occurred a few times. The CDR3: CASGLPIDSFNYGYTF. The CDR3 nucleotides read TGTGCTAGTGGTTTGCCCATTGACAGTTTTAACTATGGCTACACCTTC. The chain couples TRBV12-5 to TRBJ1-2, with a weak D call TRBD1 (5 bases). This CDR3 comprises 16 residues. The V gene lost 2 bases and the J gene lost 1 base, with 14 bases spanning the gap. The germline V gene encodes CDR1 LGHNT and CDR2 FRNRAP.

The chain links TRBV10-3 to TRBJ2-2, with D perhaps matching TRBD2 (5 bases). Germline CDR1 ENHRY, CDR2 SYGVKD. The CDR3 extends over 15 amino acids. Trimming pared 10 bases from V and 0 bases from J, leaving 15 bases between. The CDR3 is CATGSSGPNTGELFF. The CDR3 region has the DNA TGTGCCACCGGCTCCAGCGGACCGAACACCGGGGAGCTGTTTTTT.

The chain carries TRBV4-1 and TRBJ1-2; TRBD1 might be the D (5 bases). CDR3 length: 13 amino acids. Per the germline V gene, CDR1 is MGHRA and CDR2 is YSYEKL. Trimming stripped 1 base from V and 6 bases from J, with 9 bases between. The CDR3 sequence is CASSQGVGDGYTF. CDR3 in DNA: TGCGCCAGCAGCCAAGGGGTAGGGGATGGCTACACCTTC.

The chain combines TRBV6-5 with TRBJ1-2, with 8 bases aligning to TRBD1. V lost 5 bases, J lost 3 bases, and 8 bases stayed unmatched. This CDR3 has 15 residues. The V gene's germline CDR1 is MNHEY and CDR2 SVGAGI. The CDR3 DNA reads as TGTGCCAGCAGTAGACCGCCGGGACAGGACTATGGCTACACCTTC. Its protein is CASSRPPGQDYGYTF.

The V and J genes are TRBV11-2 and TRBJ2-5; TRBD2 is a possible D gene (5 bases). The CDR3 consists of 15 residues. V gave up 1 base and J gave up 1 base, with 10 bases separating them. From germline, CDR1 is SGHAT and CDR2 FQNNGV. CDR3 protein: CASSLVGGSQETQYF. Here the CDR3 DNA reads TGTGCCAGCAGCTTAGTTGGCGGGTCCCAAGAGACCCAGTACTTC.

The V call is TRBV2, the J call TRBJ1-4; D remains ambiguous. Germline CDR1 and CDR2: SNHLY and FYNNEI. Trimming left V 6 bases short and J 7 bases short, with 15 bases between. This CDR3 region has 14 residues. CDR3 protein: CASRRERAGEKLFF. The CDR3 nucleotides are TGTGCCAGCAGGAGGGAGAGGGCGGGTGAAAAACTGTTTTTT.

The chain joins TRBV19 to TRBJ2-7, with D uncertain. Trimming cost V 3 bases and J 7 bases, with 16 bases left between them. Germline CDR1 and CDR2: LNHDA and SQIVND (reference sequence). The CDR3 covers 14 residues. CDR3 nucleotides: TGTGCCAGTAGTATCTCTGACCGAGCGATGGAGCAGTACTTC. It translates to CASSISDRAMEQYF.

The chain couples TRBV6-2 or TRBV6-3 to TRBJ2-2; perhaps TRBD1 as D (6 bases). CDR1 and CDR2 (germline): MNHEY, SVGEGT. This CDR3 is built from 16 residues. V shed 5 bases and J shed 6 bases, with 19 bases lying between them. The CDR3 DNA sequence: TGTGCCAGCAGTCAGAGTACAGGGTTACTCTCCGGGGAGCTGTTTTTT. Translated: CASSQSTGLLSGELFF.

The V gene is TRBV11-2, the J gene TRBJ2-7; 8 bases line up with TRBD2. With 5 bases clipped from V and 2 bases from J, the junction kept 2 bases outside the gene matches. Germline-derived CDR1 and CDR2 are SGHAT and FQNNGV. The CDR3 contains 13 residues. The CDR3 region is CASSAGGTYEQYF. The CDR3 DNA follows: TGTGCCAGCAGCGCGGGAGGCACCTACGAGCAGTACTTC.

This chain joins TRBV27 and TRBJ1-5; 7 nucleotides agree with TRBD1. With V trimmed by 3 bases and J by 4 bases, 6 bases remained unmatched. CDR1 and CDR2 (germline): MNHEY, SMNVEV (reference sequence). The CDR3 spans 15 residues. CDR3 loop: CASSLTGFANQPQHF. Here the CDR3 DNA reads TGTGCCAGCAGTTTGACAGGGTTTGCAAATCAGCCCCAGCATTTT.

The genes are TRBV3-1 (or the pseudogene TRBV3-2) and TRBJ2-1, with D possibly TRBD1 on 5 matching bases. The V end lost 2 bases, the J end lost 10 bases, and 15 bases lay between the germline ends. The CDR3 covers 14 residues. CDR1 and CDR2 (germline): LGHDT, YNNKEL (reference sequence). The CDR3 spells CASSQTRQGREQFF. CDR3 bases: TGTGCCAGCAGCCAAACCCGGCAGGGTCGGGAGCAGTTCTTC.

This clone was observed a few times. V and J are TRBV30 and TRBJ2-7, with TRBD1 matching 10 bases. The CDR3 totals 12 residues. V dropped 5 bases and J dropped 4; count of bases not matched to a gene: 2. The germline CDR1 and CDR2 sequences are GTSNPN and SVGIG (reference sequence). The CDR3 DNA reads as TGTGCCTGGCGGGACAGGGGTTACGAGCAGTACTTC. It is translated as CAWRDRGYEQYF.

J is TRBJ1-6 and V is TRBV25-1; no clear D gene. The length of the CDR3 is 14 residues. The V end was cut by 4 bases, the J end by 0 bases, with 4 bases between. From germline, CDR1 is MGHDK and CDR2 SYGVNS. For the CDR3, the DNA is TGTGCCAGCAGTGTTAGCTCCTATAATTCACCCCTCCACTTT. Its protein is CASSVSSYNSPLHF. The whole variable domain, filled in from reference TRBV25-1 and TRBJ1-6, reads EADIYQTPRYLVIGTGKKITLECSQTMGHDKMYWYQQDPGMELHLIHYSYGVNSTEKGDLSSESTVSRIRTEHFPLTLESARPSHTSQYLCASSVSSYNSPLHFGNGTRLTVT.

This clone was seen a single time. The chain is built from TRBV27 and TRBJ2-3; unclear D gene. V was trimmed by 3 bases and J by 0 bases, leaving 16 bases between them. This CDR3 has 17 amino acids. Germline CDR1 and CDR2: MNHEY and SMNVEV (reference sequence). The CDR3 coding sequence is TGTGCCAGCAGTTTTCTGCGAGCTCCCCCTAGCACAGATACGCAGTATTTT. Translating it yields CASSFLRAPPSTDTQYF.

The CDR3 nucleotides are TGTGCCTGGAGTCATCCGGGACAGCTACAAGTTGAAGCTTTCTTT. It specifies CAWSHPGQLQVEAFF. The chain combines TRBV30 with TRBJ1-1; 7 nucleotides line up with TRBD1. V was pared by 2 bases and J by 7 bases, with 13 bases of the junction left unmatched. CDR1 GTSNPN and CDR2 SVGIG come from the germline V gene (reference sequence). This CDR3 spans 15 amino acids.

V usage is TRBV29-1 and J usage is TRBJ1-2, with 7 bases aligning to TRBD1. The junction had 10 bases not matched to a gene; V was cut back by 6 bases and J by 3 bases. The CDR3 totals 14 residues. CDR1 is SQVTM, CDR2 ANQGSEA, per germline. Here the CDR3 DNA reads TGCAGCGTACCCCCGACAGGGTCGGACTATGGCTACACCTTC. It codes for CSVPPTGSDYGYTF.

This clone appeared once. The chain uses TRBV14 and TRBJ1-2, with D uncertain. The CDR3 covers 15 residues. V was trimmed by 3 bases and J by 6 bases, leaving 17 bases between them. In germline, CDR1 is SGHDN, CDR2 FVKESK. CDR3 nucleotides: TGTGCCAGCAGCCATACCCGTGGCGGGTTTGATGGCTACACCTTC. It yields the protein CASSHTRGGFDGYTF.

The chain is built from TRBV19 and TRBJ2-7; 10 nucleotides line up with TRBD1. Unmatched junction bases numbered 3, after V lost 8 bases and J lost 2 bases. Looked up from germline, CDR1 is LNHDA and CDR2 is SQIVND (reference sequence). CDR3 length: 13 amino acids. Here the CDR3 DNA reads TGTGCCAGTGGGACAGGGGCCCCCTACGAGCAGTACTTC. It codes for CASGTGAPYEQYF.

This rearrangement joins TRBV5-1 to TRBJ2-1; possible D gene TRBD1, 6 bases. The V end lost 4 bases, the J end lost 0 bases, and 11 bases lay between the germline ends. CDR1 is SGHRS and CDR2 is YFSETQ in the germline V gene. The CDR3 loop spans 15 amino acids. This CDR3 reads CASSQDSSSYNEQFF. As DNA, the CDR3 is TGCGCCAGCAGCCAGGACAGCAGCTCCTACAATGAGCAGTTCTTC. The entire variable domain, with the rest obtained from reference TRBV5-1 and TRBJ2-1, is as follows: KAGVTQTPRYLIKTRGQQVTLSCSPISGHRSVSWYQQTPGQGLQFLFEYFSETQRNKGNFPGRFSGRQFSNSRSEMNVSTLELGDSALYLCASSQDSSSYNEQFFGPGTRLTVL.

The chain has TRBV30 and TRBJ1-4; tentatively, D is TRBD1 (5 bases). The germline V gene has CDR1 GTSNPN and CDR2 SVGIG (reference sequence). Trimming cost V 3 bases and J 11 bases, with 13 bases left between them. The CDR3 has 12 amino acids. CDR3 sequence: CAWRPDSWKLFF. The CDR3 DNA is TGTGCCTGGAGACCAGACAGTTGGAAACTGTTTTTT.

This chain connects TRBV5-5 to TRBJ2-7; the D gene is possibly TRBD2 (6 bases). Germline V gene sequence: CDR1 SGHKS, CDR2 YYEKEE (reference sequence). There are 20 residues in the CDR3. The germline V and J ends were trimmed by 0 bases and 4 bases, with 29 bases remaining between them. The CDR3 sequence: CASSLVGVRRPQTDYYEQYF. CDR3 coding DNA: TGTGCCAGCAGCTTGGTAGGCGTCAGGCGGCCCCAAACGGACTATTACGAGCAGTACTTC.

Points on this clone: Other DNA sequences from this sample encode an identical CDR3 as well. The CDR3 sequence is CSVDRGGMNTEAFF. CDR3 in DNA: TGCAGCGTTGACAGGGGTGGTATGAACACTGAAGCTTTCTTT. The rearrangement uses TRBV29-1 and TRBJ1-1, with D possibly matching TRBD1 (6 bases). There are 14 residues in the CDR3. V lost 3 bases to trimming and J lost 0 bases, with 11 bases between them. Looked up from germline, CDR1 is SQVTM and CDR2 is ANQGSEA.

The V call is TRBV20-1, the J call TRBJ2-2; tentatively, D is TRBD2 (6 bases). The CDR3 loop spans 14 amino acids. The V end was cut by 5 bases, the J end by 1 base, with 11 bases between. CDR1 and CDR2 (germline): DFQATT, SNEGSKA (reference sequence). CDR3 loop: CSARGGKNTGELFF. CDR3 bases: TGCAGTGCTCGTGGAGGGAAGAACACCGGGGAGCTGTTTTTT.

CDR3 protein: CASSLVGSYEQYF. CDR3 bases: TGTGCCAGCAGCTTGGTTGGCAGCTACGAGCAGTACTTC. The genes are TRBV5-6 and TRBJ2-7; D remains ambiguous. The CDR3 contains 13 residues. Trimming shortened V by 0 bases and J by 3 bases, and 7 bases separated the two germline ends. CDR1 is SGHDT, CDR2 YYEEEE, per germline.

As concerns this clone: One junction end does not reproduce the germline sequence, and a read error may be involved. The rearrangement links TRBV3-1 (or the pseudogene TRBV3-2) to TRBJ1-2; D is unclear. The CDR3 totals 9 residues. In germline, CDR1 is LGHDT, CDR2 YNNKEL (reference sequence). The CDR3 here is CASSQAAHF. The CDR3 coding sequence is TGTGCCAGCAGCCAAGCCGCACACTTC.

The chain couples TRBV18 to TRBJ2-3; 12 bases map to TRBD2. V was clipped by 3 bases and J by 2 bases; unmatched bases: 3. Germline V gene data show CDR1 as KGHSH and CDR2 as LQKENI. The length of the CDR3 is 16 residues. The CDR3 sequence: CASSPRTSGATDTQYF. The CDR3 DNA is TGTGCCAGCTCACCGCGGACTAGCGGGGCCACAGATACGCAGTATTTT.

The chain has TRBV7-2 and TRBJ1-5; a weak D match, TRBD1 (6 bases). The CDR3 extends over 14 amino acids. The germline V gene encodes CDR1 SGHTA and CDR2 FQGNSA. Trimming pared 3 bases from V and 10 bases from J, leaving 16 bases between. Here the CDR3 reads CASSLGTGQVPQHF. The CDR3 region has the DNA TGTGCCAGCAGCTTGGGTACAGGGCAAGTCCCCCAGCATTTT. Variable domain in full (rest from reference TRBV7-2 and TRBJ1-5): GAGVSQSPSNKVTEKGKDVELRCDPISGHTALYWYRQSLGQGLEFLIYFQGNSAPDKSGLPSDRFSAERTGGSVSTLTIQRTQQEDSAVYLCASSLGTGQVPQHFGDGTRLSIL.

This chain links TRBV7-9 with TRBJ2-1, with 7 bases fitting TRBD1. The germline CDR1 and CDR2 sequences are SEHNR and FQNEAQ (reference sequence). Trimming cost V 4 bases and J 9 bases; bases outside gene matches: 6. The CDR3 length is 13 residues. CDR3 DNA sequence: TGTGCCAGCAGCTCAAAGGGGGCAGTTGAGCAGTTCTTC. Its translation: CASSSKGAVEQFF.

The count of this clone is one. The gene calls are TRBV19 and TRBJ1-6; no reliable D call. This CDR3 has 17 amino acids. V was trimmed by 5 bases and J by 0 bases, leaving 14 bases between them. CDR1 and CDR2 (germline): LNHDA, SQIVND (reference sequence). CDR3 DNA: TGTGCCAGTAGTGCTCAATCGTACATCTCCTATAATTCACCCCTCCACTTT. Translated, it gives CASSAQSYISYNSPLHF.

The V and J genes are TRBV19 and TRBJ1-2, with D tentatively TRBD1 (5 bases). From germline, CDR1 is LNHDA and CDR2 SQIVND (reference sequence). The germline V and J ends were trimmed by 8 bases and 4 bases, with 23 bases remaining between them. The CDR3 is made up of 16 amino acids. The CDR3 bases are TGTGCCAGTGATTCGGATACAGGAACACGAAGCTATGGCTACACCTTC. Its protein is CASDSDTGTRSYGYTF.

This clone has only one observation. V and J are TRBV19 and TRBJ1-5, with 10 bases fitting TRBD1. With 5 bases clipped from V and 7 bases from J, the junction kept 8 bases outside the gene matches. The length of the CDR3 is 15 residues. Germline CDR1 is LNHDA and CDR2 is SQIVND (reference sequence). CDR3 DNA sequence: TGTGCCAGTAGTGCGACAGGGGGCAAGGGGCAGCCCCAGCATTTT. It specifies CASSATGGKGQPQHF.